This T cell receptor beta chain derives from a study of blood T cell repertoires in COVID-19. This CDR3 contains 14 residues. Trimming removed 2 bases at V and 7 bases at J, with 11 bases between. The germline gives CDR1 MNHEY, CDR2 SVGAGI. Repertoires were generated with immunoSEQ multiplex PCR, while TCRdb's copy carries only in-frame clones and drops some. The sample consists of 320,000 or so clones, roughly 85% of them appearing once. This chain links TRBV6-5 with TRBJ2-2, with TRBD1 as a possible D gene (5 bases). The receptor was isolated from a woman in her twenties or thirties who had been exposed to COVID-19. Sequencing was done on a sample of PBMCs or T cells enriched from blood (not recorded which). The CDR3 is CASSYDRSVGELFF. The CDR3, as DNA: TGTGCCAGCAGTTACGACAGATCGGTCGGGGAGCTGTTTTTT.